This passage covers 28 T cell receptor beta chains from one sample sequenced in a study of blood T cell repertoires in COVID-19 (dated by TCRdb to 2020 to 2022). Libraries were built with the immunoSEQ multiplex PCR assay. The table comes from immuneACCESS by way of TCRdb, which keeps in-frame sequences with V and J called. Part of the clones is missing from these tables; in studies checked, under half for an unresolved V gene and the rest for unknown reasons. This sample lists 200,000 to 250,000 clones; roughly 87% were detected once. The top ten clones comprise 11% of the sample. Sequenced sample: PBMCs or T cells enriched from blood (not recorded which). The receptors derive from a man younger than 45 who had recovered from COVID-19.

This clone appeared a single time. J is TRBJ2-2 and V is TRBV19; 8 nucleotides agree with TRBD1. The CDR3 sequence is 15 residues long. Per germline, CDR1 LNHDA and CDR2 SQIVND (reference sequence). V was clipped by 7 bases and J by 3 bases; unmatched bases: 7. CDR3 in amino acids: CASKWDRSYTGELFF. In DNA, the CDR3 is TGTGCCAGTAAGTGGGACAGGTCCTACACCGGGGAGCTGTTTTTT.

The genes are TRBV5-4 and TRBJ1-2; D unresolved. The CDR3 loop spans 11 amino acids. The V gene lost 0 bases and the J gene lost 7 bases, with 4 bases spanning the gap. Germline values: CDR1 SGHNT, CDR2 YYREEE (reference sequence). The CDR3 nucleotides are TGTGCCAGCAGCTTGGTCGGTGGCTACACCTTC. Protein: CASSLVGGYTF.

The CDR3 sequence: CAISDAKSGTLNEQFF. In DNA form, the CDR3 reads TGTGCCATCAGTGATGCGAAATCCGGGACTCTAAATGAGCAGTTCTTC. V is TRBV10-3 and J is TRBJ2-1, with a possible D match to TRBD2 (6 bases). The V end was cut by 3 bases, the J end by 7 bases, with 19 bases between. This CDR3 spans 16 amino acids. Germline-derived CDR1 and CDR2 are ENHRY and SYGVKD.

The chain recombines TRBV4-2 with TRBJ2-2, with a tentative D call TRBD2 (7 bases). The ends were cut back, 4 bases at V and 4 bases at J, with 16 bases in the middle. The CDR3 is 16 residues long. The germline V gene encodes CDR1 LGHNA and CDR2 YNFKEQ. CDR3 sequence reads: CASSPDGGQVTGELFF. The CDR3 nucleotides read TGTGCCAGCAGCCCAGACGGGGGGCAGGTCACCGGGGAGCTGTTTTTT.

The genes are TRBV4-3 and TRBJ1-5; maybe TRBD1 (5 bases). This CDR3 is built from 15 residues. Germline V gives CDR1 LGHNA, CDR2 YSLEER. V was pared by 3 bases and J by 2 bases, with 11 bases between. CDR3 region: CASSQYTGGNQPQHF. The CDR3 DNA is TGCGCCAGCAGCCAGTATACGGGGGGCAATCAGCCCCAGCATTTT.

The rearrangement links TRBV29-1 to TRBJ1-2; 8 bases align to TRBD1. The germline V gene encodes CDR1 SQVTM and CDR2 ANQGSEA. Trimming at V came to 7 bases and at J to 4 bases, leaving 17 bases not matched to a gene. The length of the CDR3 is 16 residues. The CDR3 sequence: CSDGGTDRAAIYGYTF. Written as DNA, the CDR3 is TGCAGCGACGGCGGAACGGACAGGGCCGCCATCTATGGCTACACCTTC.

This clone was detected only once. The gene calls are TRBV27 and TRBJ2-5; D gene ambiguous. Deletions cut 4 bases from V and 0 bases from J, with 6 bases between. The CDR3 totals 13 residues. The germline V gene has CDR1 MNHEY and CDR2 SMNVEV (reference sequence). CDR3 sequence reads: CASSSMYQETQYF. The CDR3 DNA sequence: TGTGCCAGCAGTTCCATGTACCAAGAGACCCAGTACTTC.

V is TRBV19 and J is TRBJ2-7, with 11 bases lining up with TRBD1. CDR1 is LNHDA and CDR2 is SQIVND in the germline V gene (reference sequence). Unmatched junction bases numbered 4, after V lost 5 bases and J lost 4 bases. The CDR3 runs to 14 residues. CDR3 in amino acids: CASSSDRGRYEQYF. CDR3 coding DNA: TGTGCCAGTAGTTCGGACAGGGGGCGGTACGAGCAGTACTTC.

In this sample, this clone turned up a few times. The chain carries TRBV27 and TRBJ1-1; 7 bases line up with TRBD1. The CDR3 totals 14 residues. Trimming cost V 5 bases and J 0 bases; bases outside gene matches: 3. CDR1 MNHEY and CDR2 SMNVEV come from the germline V gene (reference sequence). DNA of the CDR3: TGTGCCAGCAGTGGCACAGGGGTGAACACTGAAGCTTTCTTT. Its protein product is CASSGTGVNTEAFF.

The rearrangement links TRBV11-2 to TRBJ1-3; no clear D gene. The CDR3 spans 13 residues. Germline V CDR1 and CDR2: SGHAT, FQNNGV. V lost 3 bases, J lost 1 base, and 4 bases lay in between. The chain's CDR3 is CASSFPSGNTIYF. The CDR3 DNA follows: TGTGCCAGCAGCTTTCCGTCTGGAAACACCATATATTTT.

This clone was recorded only once. The chain links TRBV28 to TRBJ1-2; TRBD1 is a possible D gene (5 bases). Germline-derived CDR1 and CDR2 are MDHEN and SYDVKM. The CDR3 is 15 amino acids. Trimming left V 5 bases short and J 4 bases short, with 17 bases between. The CDR3 loop reads CASSANQAGPYGYTF. DNA of the CDR3: TGTGCCAGCAGTGCAAATCAAGCAGGGCCCTATGGCTACACCTTC.

This sequence joins TRBV7-8 and TRBJ1-1; D is uncertain. The CDR3 sequence is 15 residues long. Germline V CDR1 and CDR2: SGHVS, FQNEAQ. Trimming cost V 5 bases and J 6 bases, with 19 bases left between them. CDR3: CASSDVLQRSAEAFF. In DNA, the CDR3 is TGTGCCAGCAGCGACGTGCTTCAGCGCTCGGCTGAAGCTTTCTTT.

This chain uses TRBV7-2 with TRBJ2-1; no clear D gene. CDR1 and CDR2 (germline): SGHTA, FQGNSA. V was pared by 5 bases and J by 6 bases, with 11 bases between. This CDR3 comprises 13 residues. CDR3 sequence reads: CASSPTLINEQFF. The CDR3 DNA reads TGTGCCAGCAGCCCCACATTAATCAATGAGCAGTTCTTC.

The chain links TRBV28 to TRBJ1-1; TRBD1 agrees at 8 bases. Germline values: CDR1 MDHEN, CDR2 SYDVKM. CDR3 size: 13 residues. The V and J ends lost 4 bases and 4 bases, in that order; junction bases with no gene match: 2. The CDR3 is CASSSGQGTEAFF. The CDR3 DNA is TGTGCCAGCAGTTCCGGACAGGGCACTGAAGCTTTCTTT.

The chain recombines TRBV18 with TRBJ2-7; TRBD2 matches at 9 bases. The CDR3 contains 15 residues. The ends lost 3 bases at V and 6 bases at J; junction bases unmatched: 9. Germline V gives CDR1 KGHSH, CDR2 LQKENI. The CDR3 DNA reads TGTGCCAGCTCACCTCAAAGCGGGGGGCGAGGCGAGCAGTACTTC. It yields the protein CASSPQSGGRGEQYF.

The J gene is TRBJ2-3, the V gene TRBV24-1, with 8 bases aligning to TRBD1. Germline V lookup: CDR1 KGHDR, CDR2 SFDVKD. This CDR3 is 16 amino acids long. Trimming removed 4 bases from V and 4 bases from J; junction bases left unmatched: 9. The CDR3 DNA sequence: TGTGCCACCAGTGAAGCCGGACAGGGCTCGTCAGATACGCAGTATTTT. Amino acids: CATSEAGQGSSDTQYF.

The V and J genes are TRBV27 and TRBJ2-7, with 7 nucleotides matching TRBD1. Germline V lookup: CDR1 MNHEY, CDR2 SMNVEV (reference sequence). With V trimmed by 5 bases and J by 4 bases, 11 bases remained unmatched. There are 15 residues in the CDR3. CDR3 loop: CASSRSGTAMYEQYF. In nucleotides, the CDR3 is TGTGCCAGCAGTCGATCCGGGACAGCCATGTACGAGCAGTACTTC.

CDR3 sequence (DNA): TGCGCCAGCAGCCTGTTAAGCGGCACCGGGACAGGGGCCTACGAGCAGTACTTC. Its translation is CASSLLSGTGTGAYEQYF. The genes are TRBV5-1 and TRBJ2-7; 10 positions match TRBD1. This CDR3 spans 18 amino acids. Per the germline V gene, CDR1 is SGHRS and CDR2 is YFSETQ. The V segment lost 4 bases and the J segment 2 bases; nucleotides outside the gene matches: 15.

The rearrangement uses TRBV12-3 or TRBV12-4 and TRBJ2-7, with D unclear. The CDR3 covers 13 residues. Trimming left V 11 bases short and J 1 base short, with 15 bases between. CDR3 sequence: CASKVERSYEQYF. The CDR3 DNA is TGTGCCTCCAAAGTCGAACGGTCCTACGAGCAGTACTTC.

This chain links TRBV30 with TRBJ2-7; the D gene is possibly TRBD2 (5 bases). The CDR3 runs 13 residues. The germline V gene has CDR1 GTSNPN and CDR2 SVGIG (reference sequence). The V gene lost 2 bases and the J gene lost 5 bases, with 13 bases spanning the gap. The CDR3 coding sequence is TGTGCCTGGAGTCGGAGACGGCGGGACGAGCAGTACTTC. Translated: CAWSRRRRDEQYF. Complete variable domain (other parts from reference TRBV30 and TRBJ2-7): SQTIHQWPATLVQPVGSPLSLECTVEGTSNPNLYWYRQAAGRGLQLLFYSVGIGQISSEVPQNLSASRPQDRQFILSSKKLLLSDSGFYLCAWSRRRRDEQYFGPGTRLTVT.

The rearrangement joins TRBV19 to TRBJ2-2; 9 bases match TRBD1. The CDR3 sequence is 14 residues long. Looked up from germline, CDR1 is LNHDA and CDR2 is SQIVND (reference sequence). The trim removed 7 bases at V and 7 bases at J, leaving 7 bases unmatched. CDR3 amino acids: CASNTGGAGGELFF. The CDR3 DNA sequence: TGTGCCAGTAATACAGGGGGCGCGGGCGGGGAGCTGTTTTTT.

This clone turned up a few times. The V call is TRBV9, the J call TRBJ2-2; 7 bases match TRBD2. CDR3 length: 14 amino acids. The germline CDR1 and CDR2 sequences are SGDLS and YYNGEE. Unmatched junction bases numbered 3, after V lost 1 base and J lost 6 bases. The CDR3 nucleotides read TGTGCCAGCAGCGTACAGGGAGGGGCCGGGGAGCTGTTTTTT. Residues: CASSVQGGAGELFF.

The rearrangement links TRBV27 to TRBJ1-5; TRBD1 matches at 10 bases. With 8 bases clipped from V and 3 bases from J, the junction kept 4 bases outside the gene matches. CDR3 length: 14 amino acids. Germline assignment: CDR1 MNHEY and CDR2 SMNVEV (reference sequence). The CDR3 loop is CASQDRGLNQPQHF. The CDR3, as DNA: TGTGCCAGCCAAGACAGGGGGCTCAATCAGCCCCAGCATTTT.

The chain links TRBV2 to TRBJ1-6; D uncertain. Germline-derived CDR1 and CDR2 are SNHLY and FYNNEI. V was shortened by 1 base and J by 7 bases, with 11 bases between the two germline ends. The CDR3 loop spans 15 amino acids. In DNA, the CDR3 is TGTGCCAGCAGTGAAGGTGGCCTGATCAATTCACCCCTCCACTTT. Residues: CASSEGGLINSPLHF.

As to this clone: A far larger clone is off by one base, so a read error is likely. CDR3 residues: CASSLGSSYEQYF. The DNA of the CDR3 is TGTGCCAGCAGCTTGGGCAGCTCCTACGAGCAGTACTTC. The genes are TRBV5-8 and TRBJ2-7; D not certain. The CDR3 runs to 13 residues. Trimming took 0 bases from V and 0 from J, leaving 4 bases between them. Per the germline V gene, CDR1 is SGHTS and CDR2 is YDEGEE.

The V gene is TRBV29-1, the J gene TRBJ2-7; 11 bases are a match to TRBD2. Unmatched junction bases numbered 2, after V lost 0 bases and J lost 1 base. The CDR3 length is 15 residues. Germline values: CDR1 SQVTM, CDR2 ANQGSEA. The CDR3 reads CSVEETSGVSYEQYF. CDR3 nucleotides: TGCAGCGTTGAAGAGACTAGCGGGGTGTCCTACGAGCAGTACTTC.

The rearrangement links TRBV5-5 to TRBJ2-5, with D maybe TRBD1 (5 bases). The CDR3 contains 17 residues. With 4 bases removed from V and 2 bases from J, the gap between germline ends came to 21 bases. Germline-derived CDR1 and CDR2 are SGHKS and YYEKEE (reference sequence). CDR3 amino acids: CASSPAMLGVGQETQYF. Written as DNA, the CDR3 is TGTGCCAGCAGCCCCGCGATGTTAGGGGTAGGGCAAGAGACCCAGTACTTC.

V is TRBV6-1 and J is TRBJ2-3; 10 bases are a match to TRBD2. V shed 4 bases, J shed 3 bases, and the junction held 7 bases outside the gene matches. Germline assignment: CDR1 MNHNS and CDR2 SASEGT. The CDR3 consists of 16 residues. CDR3 coding DNA: TGTGCCAGCAGTGCACTGACTAGCGGGTCGACAGATACGCAGTATTTT. Its translation: CASSALTSGSTDTQYF.